A single T cell receptor beta chain is shown here with its context. The antigen remains unidentified. This entry belongs to a study of cytomegalovirus exposure and HLA in healthy donors. Findings of the study overall: Some V segments (TRBV6-2 and TRBV6-3 among them) were excluded as indistinguishable.

The PCR ran on 60 Vbeta and 13 Jbeta primers. Assay: immunoSEQ multiplex PCR; the TCRdb copy retains only in-frame clones and omits some. The top ten hold approximately 2.4% of the sample, which has under 200,000 clones, 75% to 80% seen once. Germline-derived CDR1 and CDR2 are SGHAT and FQNNGV. Trimming stripped 4 bases from V and 2 bases from J, with 14 bases between. CDR3 size: 15 residues. This receptor was identified in a woman aged 40 to 50 in good health and CMV-seropositive. The sample comprised PBMCs. The rearrangement links TRBV11-2 to TRBJ1-2, with D perhaps TRBD1 (6 bases). CDR3 bases: TGTGCCAGCAGCTCCCTCGACAGGCGGAACTATGGCTACACCTTC. Translated, it gives CASSSLDRRNYGYTF.